Listed here is a single T cell receptor beta chain. The antigen remains unidentified. The data belong to a study of cytomegalovirus exposure and HLA in healthy donors. This PCR relied on a set of 60 Vbeta primers and 13 Jbeta primers. Here immunoSEQ multiplex PCR was the method, and the copy in TCRdb shows in-frame clones only, minus some. Seen here are around 150,000 clones, roughly 84% observed once, and the top ten hold about 2.5%. Broader study findings: High specificity and sensitivity for cytomegalovirus status were reported for the classifier. Most subjects' HLA-A and HLA-B alleles were reportedly predicted from TCR beta sequences.

Germline CDR1 SGHKS, CDR2 YYEKEE (reference sequence). The CDR3 consists of 14 residues. Trimming cost V 1 base and J 1 base, with 8 bases left between them. This sequence originates from a boy between 2 and 15 years old in good health and CMV-seronegative. V usage is TRBV5-5 and J usage is TRBJ1-1; D is perhaps TRBD1 (6 bases). The sample was PBMCs. For the CDR3, the DNA is TGTGCCAGCAGCTTGCAGGGGTCGAACACTGAAGCTTTCTTT. It translates to CASSLQGSNTEAFF.